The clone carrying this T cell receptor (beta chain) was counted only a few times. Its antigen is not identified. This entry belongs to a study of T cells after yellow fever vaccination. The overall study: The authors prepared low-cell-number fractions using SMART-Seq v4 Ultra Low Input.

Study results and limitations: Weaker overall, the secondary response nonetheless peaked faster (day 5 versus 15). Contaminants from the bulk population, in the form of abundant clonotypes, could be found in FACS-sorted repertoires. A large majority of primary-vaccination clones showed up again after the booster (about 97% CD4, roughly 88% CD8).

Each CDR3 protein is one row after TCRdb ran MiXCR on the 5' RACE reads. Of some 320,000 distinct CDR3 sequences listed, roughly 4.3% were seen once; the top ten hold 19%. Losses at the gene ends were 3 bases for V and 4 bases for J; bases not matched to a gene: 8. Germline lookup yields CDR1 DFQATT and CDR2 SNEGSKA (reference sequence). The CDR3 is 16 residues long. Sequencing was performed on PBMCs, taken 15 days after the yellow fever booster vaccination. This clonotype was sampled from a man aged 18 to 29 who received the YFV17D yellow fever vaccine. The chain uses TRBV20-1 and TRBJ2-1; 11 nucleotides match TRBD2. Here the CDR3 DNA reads TGCAGTGCTAGTTTGGGGACTAGCGGTAGTTACAATGAGCAGTTCTTC. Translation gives CSASLGTSGSYNEQFF.